This record looks at one T cell receptor (beta chain) sequence and its context. What it recognizes is unknown. At the DNA level, this CDR3 is encoded by other sequences in the same sample as well. These data come from a study of T cell responses to AZD1222 COVID-19 vaccine. Study outcomes and limitations: At 160-218 and 743-854, vaccine-associated CD4 TCRs were dominant, and they spanned spike.

The CDR3 loop spans 13 amino acids. V was trimmed by 3 bases and J by 0 bases, leaving 3 bases between them. Libraries were prepared by immunoSEQ multiplex PCR; TCRdb keeps only in-frame clonotypes and omits some of them. The sample lists some 100,000 clones, about nine tenths seen once, with about 1.5% in the top ten. This clonotype was sampled from an adult in good health. The chain links TRBV12-3 or TRBV12-4 to TRBJ1-3, with unresolved D. Here the sequenced sample was peripheral blood, taken on day 0 of AZD1222 vaccination. The CDR3: CASSFSSGNTIYF. The CDR3, as DNA: TGTGCCAGCAGTTTTAGCTCTGGAAACACCATATATTTT.